This T cell receptor beta chain was captured by sequencing in a study of identical twins. TCRdb ran MiXCR on the 5' RACE reads and lists one entry per CDR3 protein. Here the sample spans approximately 600,000 distinct CDR3 sequences, just over 7% being singletons. Many counts were recorded for this clonotype. Its antigen is not known. Whole-study results and caveats: Beta clonotypes that were abundant in cord blood contained fewer insertions, a pattern absent from memory repertoires. Findings came from cross-sectional statistics, without long-term follow-up of donors. The study found excess low generation probability among twin-shared out-of-frame alpha sequences.

Trimming stripped 0 bases from V and 5 bases from J, with 14 bases between. The CDR3 is made up of 16 amino acids. Per germline, CDR1 ENHRY and CDR2 SYGVKD. This same sample was also taken into another study, of yellow fever vaccine responses in identical twins.

The source of this sequence is a woman between 18 and 29 years old in good health. The genes are TRBV10-3 and TRBJ2-1; D is unresolved. Sequenced: PBMCs. The CDR3 reads CAISESAAGTDNEQFF. Here the CDR3 DNA reads TGTGCCATCAGTGAGTCTGCGGCAGGCACCGACAATGAGCAGTTCTTC.